This T cell receptor (beta chain) was recorded in a study of T-cell memory formation after mild COVID-19. Background on the study: The study found TCR clusters largely donor specific. Study observations and caveats: Among contracting clones, CD4+ were mainly CM/EM and CD8+ enriched in EMRA. The appearance of some responding clones in pre-infection memory suggested that cross-reactive memory joined. Whereas later expanders leaned CD4+, clones contracting day 15 to 85 showed a balanced CD4/CD8 makeup.

TCRdb independently ran MiXCR on the 5' RACE reads; one entry per CDR3 protein. Among 500,000 to 550,000 distinct CDR3 sequences listed, around 21% were seen once. The CDR3 has 14 amino acids. Germline values: CDR1 SGHRS, CDR2 YFSETQ. V shed 4 bases and J 4 bases; nucleotides not matched to a gene: 7. For this clonotype: Antigen specificity is unknown.

The TCR sequence derives from an adult woman who had mild COVID-19 (a few samples of this study predate the infection). Cell type and time point are not known. Specimen: PBMCs or a T cell subset sorted from them (not recorded which). The gene calls are TRBV5-1 and TRBJ1-1, with 7 bases that match TRBD1. The CDR3 reads CASSPDPGGTEAFF. The CDR3 DNA reads TGCGCCAGCAGCCCAGACCCAGGGGGCACTGAAGCTTTCTTT.